This T cell receptor beta chain was sequenced during a study of blood T cell repertoires in COVID-19 (TCRdb year 2020). General notes on the study: Samples from collaborators originated in the United States, Italy and Spain and spanned both the acute and convalescent phases of COVID-19. The material from the prospective study consisted of cDNA or gDNA derived from T cells, B-cell-depleted T cells, or PBMCs. Subjects who had been exposed to COVID-19, were actively infected with it, or had recovered from it provided the deeply sampled blood TCRbeta repertoires that made up the dataset. A freely available public database, intended as a resource for researchers studying the immune response to SARS-CoV-2, is where the repertoires were released. Samples were obtained from the ongoing ImmuneRACE study (first 160 participants) and from over a thousand subjects provided by 6 global collaborators. Sample metadata almost always included a de-identified subject ID, COVID-19 status, age in years and sex. HLA class I and class II types, where available, came from metadata supplied by the sample provider rather than from assay-based typing. Results and caveats for the whole study, not just this receptor: How much clinical and demographic metadata was included differed by source and by participant, and the metadata was provided uncurated.

TCRbeta CDR3 regions were amplified from genomic DNA by means of the immunoSEQ Assay, a bias-controlled multiplex PCR. The authors' analysis ran thus. Within the assay, amplification of reference gene primers was used to estimate how many nucleated cells each sample contained. To quantify the absolute abundance of each unique TCRbeta CDR3 rearrangement, sequence reads were collapsed and filtered. For each sample, productive Simpson clonality was calculated as the square root of Simpson's diversity index across productive rearrangements. TCRdb provides this immuneACCESS table in a form limited to in-frame rearrangements. Some clones are lacking; in checked studies, under half of them reflect an unresolved V gene, and why the rest are absent is not known. That table is the source of V, J and clone size, and D and trimming were worked out from the DNA. The sample includes roughly 77,000 clones, with around three quarters observed a single time. Clones ranked in the top ten supply 26% of the sample.

Whole blood was collected in K2EDTA tubes by collaborating institutions according to the institutions' own protocols. For TCRbeta analysis, collaborator samples were shipped as frozen whole blood, as isolated PBMCs, or as DNA extracted from either sample type. The CDR3 runs 15 amino acids, cysteine and phenylalanine included. This entry keeps only the CDR3 DNA: 45 bases, framed from base 1. From a lookup of the germline V gene, CDR1 and CDR2 are SGHTA and FQGNSA. Trimming costs V 1 base and J 1 base, and their ends lie 8 bases apart. On this clone itself: Its antigen remains unidentified. Base qualities were left out, and no much larger clone turns up one base away.

This receptor chain uses TRBV7-2 and TRBJ1-5, and perhaps TRBD1 as D gene, on 6 matching bases. Material for sequencing was peripheral blood. The TCR was taken from a man in his 60s with active or convalescent COVID-19. The CDR3 region reads CASSLVQGSNQPQHF. The sequence in DNA is TGTGCCAGCAGCTTAGTACAGGGCAGCAATCAGCCCCAGCATTTT.